The 13 T cell receptor beta chains reported below all come from one sample, sequenced in a study of blood T cell repertoires in COVID-19. Clones were sequenced by immunoSEQ multiplex PCR, and TCRdb holds only the in-frame ones, with some missing. The sample records 150,000 to 200,000 clones, about 86% being singletons. Sequenced sample: peripheral blood. The origin of the receptors is a man in his fifties or sixties with acute or convalescent COVID-19.

The V call is TRBV6-5, the J call TRBJ2-2, with TRBD1 identical over 12 bases. CDR1 and CDR2 (germline): MNHEY, SVGAGI. This CDR3 has 15 amino acids. V gave up 6 bases and J gave up 7 bases; unmatched junction bases: 6. Here the CDR3 reads CASRRDRGRFGELFF. The CDR3 DNA reads TGTGCCAGCAGGAGGGACAGGGGGCGCTTCGGGGAGCTGTTTTTT.

This chain connects TRBV6-5 to TRBJ2-5; a possible D gene is TRBD1 (5 bases). The CDR3 covers 14 residues. Germline loops: CDR1 MNHEY, CDR2 SVGAGI. V gave up 4 bases and J gave up 1 base, with 10 bases separating them. This CDR3 reads CASSSQGPQETQYF. The DNA for the CDR3 is TGTGCCAGCAGTTCGCAGGGTCCCCAAGAGACCCAGTACTTC.

The chain uses TRBV3-1 (or the pseudogene TRBV3-2) and TRBJ2-1; 8 positions agree with TRBD2. The germline V gene has CDR1 LGHDT and CDR2 YNNKEL (reference sequence). The CDR3 contains 15 residues. With V trimmed by 10 bases and J by 1 base, 9 bases remained unmatched. The CDR3 is CATGSGGTSYNEQFF. CDR3 DNA: TGTGCCACCGGGTCGGGGGGGACGTCCTACAATGAGCAGTTCTTC.

This chain connects TRBV5-1 to TRBJ1-4; D is ambiguous. The CDR3 contains 13 residues. V lost 3 bases and J 8 bases, leaving 11 bases between the germline ends. Germline V gives CDR1 SGHRS, CDR2 YFSETQ. The CDR3 reads CASSSPPQEKLFF. Here the CDR3 DNA reads TGCGCCAGCAGCTCTCCTCCTCAGGAAAAACTGTTTTTT.

The rearrangement links TRBV2 to TRBJ1-1; D uncertain. The germline V gene has CDR1 SNHLY and CDR2 FYNNEI. Deletions cut 0 bases from V and 2 bases from J, with 7 bases between. CDR3 size: 14 residues. CDR3 loop: CASSEARYNTEAFF. CDR3 nucleotides: TGTGCCAGCAGTGAAGCGCGCTACAACACTGAAGCTTTCTTT.

The chain couples TRBV18 to TRBJ1-2; TRBD1 matches 7 bases. Germline CDR1 is KGHSH and CDR2 is LQKENI. This CDR3 contains 15 residues. V trimming: 3 bases; J trimming: 4 bases; junction bases outside the gene matches: 8. The CDR3 here is CASSPRQGPPYGYTF. The CDR3 DNA reads TGTGCCAGCTCACCCAGACAGGGACCCCCCTATGGCTACACCTTC.

V gene TRBV5-1 combines with J gene TRBJ2-7, with 7 bases matching TRBD1. The ends lost 0 bases at V and 1 base at J; junction bases unmatched: 4. The CDR3 length is 15 residues. Germline assignment: CDR1 SGHRS and CDR2 YFSETQ. The CDR3 here is CASSLAGTESYEQYF. The CDR3 DNA is TGCGCCAGCAGCTTGGCGGGGACAGAATCCTACGAGCAGTACTTC. Complete variable domain (other parts from reference TRBV5-1 and TRBJ2-7): KAGVTQTPRYLIKTRGQQVTLSCSPISGHRSVSWYQQTPGQGLQFLFEYFSETQRNKGNFPGRFSGRQFSNSRSEMNVSTLELGDSALYLCASSLAGTESYEQYFGPGTRLTVT.

This chain joins TRBV30 and TRBJ1-2; D unclear. V gave up 0 bases and J gave up 7 bases, with 9 bases separating them. The germline CDR1 and CDR2 sequences are GTSNPN and SVGIG (reference sequence). This CDR3 region has 12 residues. CDR3 in amino acids: CAWSVRGVGYTF. The CDR3 DNA follows: TGTGCCTGGAGTGTTCGCGGGGTTGGCTACACCTTC.

The chain has TRBV2 and TRBJ1-6; TRBD1 matches at 10 bases. CDR1 and CDR2 from the germline V gene are SNHLY and FYNNEI. CDR3 length: 14 residues. The V segment lost 6 bases and the J segment 8 bases; nucleotides outside the gene matches: 4. CDR3 bases: TGTGCCAGCAGCCGACAGGGGGCGGATTCACCCCTCCACTTT. Amino acid sequence: CASSRQGADSPLHF. Variable domain in full (rest from reference TRBV2 and TRBJ1-6): EPEVTQTPSHQVTQMGQEVILRCVPISNHLYFYWYRQILGQKVEFLVSFYNNEISEKSEIFDDQFSVERPDGSNFTLKIRSTKLEDSAMYFCASSRQGADSPLHFGNGTRLTVT.

The chain employs TRBV7-8 and TRBJ1-5, with no clear D. Germline loops: CDR1 SGHVS, CDR2 FQNEAQ. The V gene lost 3 bases and the J gene lost 2 bases, with 11 bases spanning the gap. The CDR3 contains 15 residues. The CDR3 coding sequence is TGTGCCAGCAGCTTGGGCTCCCGAGGCAATCAGCCCCAGCATTTT. Its protein is CASSLGSRGNQPQHF.

The J gene is TRBJ1-2, the V gene TRBV4-2; D perhaps matches TRBD1 (5 bases). The CDR3 is 17 residues long. Trimming pared 1 base from V and 5 bases from J, leaving 20 bases between. The germline gives CDR1 LGHNA, CDR2 YNFKEQ. The DNA of the CDR3 is TGTGCCAGCAGCCAAGGCAGGAACAGGCCTGACCTTTATGGCTACACCTTC. It codes for CASSQGRNRPDLYGYTF.

V usage is TRBV5-1 and J usage is TRBJ2-5; tentative D call: TRBD1 (5 bases). Germline CDR1 reads SGHRS; CDR2 reads YFSETQ. The CDR3 loop spans 15 amino acids. Trimming left V 2 bases short and J 0 bases short, with 11 bases between. The CDR3 region is CASSFQGLYQETQYF. In DNA, the CDR3 is TGCGCCAGCAGCTTTCAGGGCCTGTACCAAGAGACCCAGTACTTC.

V usage is TRBV28 and J usage is TRBJ1-1; D gene uncertain. CDR1 and CDR2 from the germline V gene are MDHEN and SYDVKM. V was cut by 2 bases and J by 4 bases, with 8 bases left in between. The CDR3 consists of 13 residues. CDR3 amino acids: CASSLKHLTEAFF. The CDR3 nucleotides read TGTGCCAGCAGTTTAAAACACCTCACTGAAGCTTTCTTT.